These 29 T cell receptor beta chains were all obtained from the same sample, sequenced in a study of vaccination and CD4 T cells after COVID-19. The Oncomine TCR Beta short-read assay sequenced DNA from cultured CD4+ T cells. Each CDR3 protein is one row after TCRdb ran MiXCR on the PCR reads. The sample has about 18,000 distinct CDR3 sequences, 40% to 55% seen once. Their target antigens are unknown. The treatment: approximately 9-day PBMC culture with coronavirus spike peptide pools or control peptides (ViraFEST assay). The sample here was CD4+ T cells from blood, cultured in vitro, taken before SARS-CoV-2 vaccination. The receptors were gathered from a human donor who received a COVID-19 vaccine.

The V and J genes are TRBV27 and TRBJ1-4; perhaps TRBD1 as D (5 bases). V lost 5 bases and J 5 bases, leaving 12 bases between the germline ends. The germline V gene has CDR1 MNHEY and CDR2 SMNVEV (reference sequence). This CDR3 is built from 14 residues. CDR3 DNA: TGTGCCAGCAGTATGGGACCGGTAAATGAAAAACTGTTTTTT. Its protein product is CASSMGPVNEKLFF.

This clonotype has only a few counts. V usage is TRBV19 and J usage is TRBJ1-5; tentative D call: TRBD1 (5 bases). CDR3 length: 14 amino acids. Trimming pared 4 bases from V and 6 bases from J, leaving 13 bases between. Per the germline V gene, CDR1 is LNHDA and CDR2 is SQIVND (reference sequence). The CDR3 sequence: CASSTGRRSQPQHF. The CDR3 nucleotides are TGTGCCAGTAGTACAGGGCGGCGAAGTCAGCCCCAGCATTTT.

CDR3 nucleotide sequence: TGCAGTGCTAGAGATCTGGGCAGGGTCGAGGCAGATACGCAGTATTTT. Translating it yields CSARDLGRVEADTQYF. The chain employs TRBV20-1 and TRBJ2-3, with TRBD1 as a possible D gene (5 bases). CDR3 length equals 16 residues. V was trimmed by 0 bases and J by 4 bases, leaving 17 bases between them. Germline V gives CDR1 DFQATT, CDR2 SNEGSKA (reference sequence).

The V call is TRBV20-1, the J call TRBJ2-7; tentative D call: TRBD1 (7 bases). This CDR3 is 13 amino acids long. The V and J ends lost 4 bases and 2 bases respectively, with 12 bases between them. Germline assignment: CDR1 DFQATT and CDR2 SNEGSKA (reference sequence). The CDR3 loop is CSAIAGGTYEQYF. The CDR3 region has the DNA TGCAGTGCTATAGCAGGGGGGACCTACGAGCAGTACTTC.

The rearrangement joins TRBV20-1 to TRBJ2-3; TRBD2 aligns across 9 bases. Germline trimming cut 3 bases from V and 5 bases from J; bases unmatched to any gene: 9. Germline CDR1 is DFQATT and CDR2 is SNEGSKA (reference sequence). The CDR3 loop spans 15 amino acids. CDR3 region: CSASTASGDIDTQYF. CDR3 bases: TGCAGTGCTAGTACGGCTAGCGGGGATATAGATACGCAGTATTTT.

This clonotype occurred a few times. The rearrangement links TRBV24-1 to TRBJ2-3; 13 bases match TRBD2. J was trimmed by 4 bases and V by 4 bases; bases with no gene match: 13. The V gene's germline CDR1 is KGHDR and CDR2 SFDVKD. The CDR3 covers 19 residues. The chain's CDR3 is CATSDRTSGGAKGADTQYF. The CDR3 nucleotides are TGTGCCACCAGTGACCGTACTAGCGGGGGGGCCAAGGGGGCAGATACGCAGTATTTT.

CDR3 DNA: TGTGCCAGCAGGAAAACCGGGACAGGGATCTCTGGAAACACCATATATTTT. This translates into CASRKTGTGISGNTIYF. The J gene is TRBJ1-3, the V gene TRBV5-4, with 9 bases identical to TRBD1. This CDR3 is built from 17 residues. Trimming cost V 5 bases and J 0 bases; bases outside gene matches: 9. Germline V gene data show CDR1 as SGHNT and CDR2 as YYREEE (reference sequence).

The chain joins TRBV7-9 to TRBJ2-2; weak D call: TRBD2 (5 bases). Per germline, CDR1 SEHNR and CDR2 FQNEAQ (reference sequence). Trimming shortened V by 8 bases and J by 1 base, and 8 bases separated the two germline ends. The CDR3 is 13 residues long. DNA of the CDR3: TGTGCCAGCCCCGGGATGAACACCGGGGAGCTGTTTTTT. Its protein product is CASPGMNTGELFF. Looking up the rest from reference TRBV7-9 and TRBJ2-2 gives the full variable domain: DTGVSQNPRHKITKRGQNVTFRCDPISEHNRLYWYRQTLGQGPEFLTYFQNEAQLEKSRLLSDRFSAERPKGSFSTLEIQRTEQGDSAMYLCASPGMNTGELFFGEGSRLTVL.

This sequence joins TRBV11-3 and TRBJ2-2, with 8 positions matching TRBD2. This CDR3 has 16 amino acids. Losses at the gene ends were 0 bases for V and 4 bases for J; bases not matched to a gene: 4. CDR1 is SGHNT, CDR2 YENEEA, per germline. CDR3 nucleotide sequence: TGTGCCAGCAGCTTAGAGCCGGGGGGGGGCACCGGGGAGCTGTTTTTT. Encoded protein: CASSLEPGGGTGELFF.

This clonotype has a handful of counts. The chain recombines TRBV18 with TRBJ2-7; D remains ambiguous. Trimming left V 0 bases short and J 4 bases short, with 7 bases between. CDR3 length: 13 residues. CDR1 and CDR2 (germline): KGHSH, LQKENI. In nucleotides, the CDR3 is TGTGCCAGCTCACCACCGGCGGATTACGAGCAGTACTTC. Amino acid sequence: CASSPPADYEQYF.

This clonotype was seen a few times. J is TRBJ1-2 and V is TRBV5-4; tentative D call: TRBD1 (6 bases). CDR1 is SGHNT and CDR2 is YYREEE in the germline V gene (reference sequence). The length of the CDR3 is 15 residues. V was clipped by 1 base and J by 1 base, with 11 bases between them. CDR3 residues: CASSLSPGVNYGYTF. The CDR3 coding sequence is TGTGCCAGCAGCTTGTCGCCAGGGGTTAACTATGGCTACACCTTC.

The chain carries TRBV6-2 or TRBV6-3 and TRBJ2-5; TRBD2 matches at 7 bases. The CDR3 extends over 15 amino acids. Germline V gene lookup returns CDR1 MNHEY and CDR2 SVGEGT. V was clipped by 2 bases and J by 1 base; unmatched bases: 4. CDR3 in DNA: TGTGCCAGCAGTTACGGCGGGGGAAGCCAAGAGACCCAGTACTTC. It yields the protein CASSYGGGSQETQYF.

This chain connects TRBV6-5 to TRBJ2-5; 8 bases are a match to TRBD1. The CDR3 length is 14 residues. J lost 5 bases, V lost 0 bases, and 2 bases had no gene match. The germline gives CDR1 MNHEY, CDR2 SVGAGI. CDR3: CASSYSTGVETQYF. CDR3 in DNA: TGTGCCAGCAGTTACTCGACAGGGGTGGAGACCCAGTACTTC.

For the CDR3, the DNA is TGTGCCAGCAAGGCGGAGGGGGTATACGAGCAGTACTTC. It is translated as CASKAEGVYEQYF. This sequence joins TRBV2 and TRBJ2-7; D tentatively reads TRBD1 or TRBD2 (6 bases each). The V end was cut by 7 bases, the J end by 4 bases, with 14 bases between. The germline V gene has CDR1 SNHLY and CDR2 FYNNEI. This CDR3 is built from 13 residues. Full variable domain (rest looked up from reference TRBV2 and TRBJ2-7): EPEVTQTPSHQVTQMGQEVILRCVPISNHLYFYWYRQILGQKVEFLVSFYNNEISEKSEIFDDQFSVERPDGSNFTLKIRSTKLEDSAMYFCASKAEGVYEQYFGPGTRLTVT.

V is TRBV7-2 and J is TRBJ2-4; D may be TRBD1 or TRBD2 (5 bases each). V was shortened by 3 bases and J by 6 bases, with 9 bases between the two germline ends. Germline V gives CDR1 SGHTA, CDR2 FQGNSA. The CDR3 has 13 amino acids. CDR3 residues: CASSFDGGNIQYF. CDR3 nucleotides: TGTGCCAGCAGCTTCGATGGGGGAAACATTCAGTACTTC.

In its sample, this clonotype was seen a few times. The rearrangement links TRBV6-4 to TRBJ1-2, with a tentative D call TRBD1 (5 bases). Per the germline V gene, CDR1 is MRHNA and CDR2 is SNTAGT. The V gene lost 2 bases and the J gene lost 7 bases, with 11 bases spanning the gap. There are 13 residues in the CDR3. The CDR3 coding sequence is TGTGCCAGCAGTGACAGGGGAGATGCTGGCTACACCTTC. Residues: CASSDRGDAGYTF.

This clonotype has more than one count but fewer than ten. The chain is built from TRBV24-1 and TRBJ1-2, with 8 bases that match TRBD1. CDR1 and CDR2 from the germline V gene are KGHDR and SFDVKD. V lost 7 bases, J lost 5 bases, and 2 bases stayed unmatched. The CDR3 has 12 amino acids. The DNA for the CDR3 is TGTGCCACCAGAGGACAGGGATATGGCTACACCTTC. This gives the protein CATRGQGYGYTF.

J is TRBJ1-1 and V is TRBV5-1; possibly TRBD1 for D (5 bases). The CDR3 sequence is 12 residues long. CDR1 is SGHRS, CDR2 YFSETQ, per germline. The V and J ends lost 5 bases and 3 bases respectively, with 8 bases between them. CDR3 loop: CASRRGDTEAFF. The CDR3, as DNA: TGCGCCAGCAGAAGGGGCGACACTGAAGCTTTCTTT. The variable domain in full, with the rest retrieved from reference TRBV5-1 and TRBJ1-1, is KAGVTQTPRYLIKTRGQQVTLSCSPISGHRSVSWYQQTPGQGLQFLFEYFSETQRNKGNFPGRFSGRQFSNSRSEMNVSTLELGDSALYLCASRRGDTEAFFGQGTRLTVV.

The V gene is TRBV11-2, the J gene TRBJ2-1, with D uncertain. V was shortened by 1 base and J by 7 bases, with 5 bases between the two germline ends. CDR3 length equals 12 residues. CDR1 and CDR2 from the germline V gene are SGHAT and FQNNGV. CDR3 DNA: TGTGCCAGCAGCTTAGTAGGTAATGAGCAGTTCTTC. Protein: CASSLVGNEQFF.

This clonotype was seen just once. The chain employs TRBV6-1 and TRBJ1-5; 8 bases are a match to TRBD1. Per germline, CDR1 MNHNS and CDR2 SASEGT. The V gene end was trimmed by 2 bases and the J gene end by 7 bases; junction bases not matched to a gene: 4. This CDR3 has 14 residues. This chain's CDR3 is CASSEQGAGQPQHF. The CDR3 bases are TGTGCCAGCAGTGAACAGGGGGCAGGGCAGCCCCAGCATTTT.

This rearrangement joins TRBV12-3 or TRBV12-4 to TRBJ1-2, with a tentative D call TRBD1 (5 bases). V was cut by 5 bases and J by 7 bases, with 17 bases left in between. This CDR3 spans 14 amino acids. The CDR3 nucleotides read TGTGCCAGCAGTCTGCGGGGGAAGGTTAGTGGCTACACCTTC. As protein: CASSLRGKVSGYTF.

V usage is TRBV7-8 and J usage is TRBJ2-1; 16 bases match TRBD2. Germline V gives CDR1 SGHVS, CDR2 FQNEAQ. The V segment lost 2 bases and the J segment 2 bases; nucleotides outside the gene matches: 6. This CDR3 has 19 residues. The DNA of the CDR3 is TGTGCCAGCAGCTTAAAGGGGACTAGCGGGGGGGACGCCTACAATGAGCAGTTCTTC. It is translated as CASSLKGTSGGDAYNEQFF. The variable domain in full, with the rest retrieved from reference TRBV7-8 and TRBJ2-1, is GAGVSQSPRYKVAKRGQDVALRCDPISGHVSLFWYQQALGQGPEFLTYFQNEAQLDKSGLPSDRFFAERPEGSVSTLKIQRTQQEDSAVYLCASSLKGTSGGDAYNEQFFGPGTRLTVL.

This clonotype was picked up one time. The chain joins TRBV19 to TRBJ2-2, with D possibly TRBD1 on 6 matching bases. The CDR3 has 18 amino acids. CDR1 is LNHDA and CDR2 is SQIVND in the germline V gene (reference sequence). Trimming shortened V by 4 bases and J by 4 bases, and 22 bases separated the two germline ends. The CDR3 DNA follows: TGTGCCAGTAGTACCGACGTCATTGGGGGCCCGGGCACCGGGGAGCTGTTTTTT. Translated: CASSTDVIGGPGTGELFF.

V and J are TRBV21-1 and TRBJ2-7; the table's D call of TRBD2 was not tested on the DNA. TRBV21-1 is an annotated pseudogene. This CDR3 is built from 16 residues. The chain's CDR3 is CASSKRLAGGPYEQYF. CDR3 in DNA: TGTGCCAGCAGCAAGCGACTAGCGGGGGGGCCCTACGAGCAGTACTTC.

The chain is built from TRBV27 and TRBJ2-7; D ambiguous. V was clipped by 5 bases and J by 0 bases, with 11 bases between them. CDR1 MNHEY and CDR2 SMNVEV come from the germline V gene (reference sequence). The CDR3 runs to 14 residues. The CDR3, as DNA: TGTGCCAGCAGTCGGTCGGAGATCTCCTACGAGCAGTACTTC. The encoded protein is CASSRSEISYEQYF.

A remark on this clonotype: A much larger clone sits a single nucleotide away, making a read error possible. CDR3: CSAELIPGGYGYTF. The CDR3 region has the DNA TGCAGTGCTGAGCTAATACCCGGGGGGTATGGCTACACCTTC. This chain connects TRBV20-1 to TRBJ1-2; tentatively, D is TRBD1 (5 bases). Trimming took 5 bases from V and 5 from J, leaving 18 bases between them. In germline, CDR1 is DFQATT, CDR2 SNEGSKA (reference sequence). This CDR3 has 14 residues.

On this clonotype: The DNA is left out, because the CDR3 cannot be placed on it with certainty; the CDR3 is given as TCRdb lists it. The V call is TRBV2, the J call TRBJ2-3; TRBD2 is the table's D call, not checked against the DNA. CDR1 SNHLY and CDR2 FYNNEI come from the germline V gene. The CDR3 adds up to 20 amino acids, both ends counted. The CDR3 reads CASSAHYEQYFGPGTDTQYF.

DNA of the CDR3: TGTGCCAGCAGCTTAAGTCCGGCGACAGATACGCAGTATTTT. As protein: CASSLSPATDTQYF. The genes are TRBV7-2 and TRBJ2-3; D is ambiguous. This CDR3 spans 14 amino acids. The germline V and J ends were trimmed by 2 bases and 3 bases, with 9 bases remaining between them. CDR1 SGHTA and CDR2 FQGNSA come from the germline V gene.

This rearrangement joins TRBV6-4 to TRBJ2-5; 8 bases match TRBD2. CDR3 length: 18 amino acids. The germline CDR1 and CDR2 sequences are MRHNA and SNTAGT. V lost 2 bases and J lost 4; bases outside the gene matches: 15. The CDR3 reads CASSDLGMSGGEGETQYF. The CDR3 DNA follows: TGTGCCAGCAGTGACCTAGGGATGTCGGGGGGGGAGGGAGAGACCCAGTACTTC.